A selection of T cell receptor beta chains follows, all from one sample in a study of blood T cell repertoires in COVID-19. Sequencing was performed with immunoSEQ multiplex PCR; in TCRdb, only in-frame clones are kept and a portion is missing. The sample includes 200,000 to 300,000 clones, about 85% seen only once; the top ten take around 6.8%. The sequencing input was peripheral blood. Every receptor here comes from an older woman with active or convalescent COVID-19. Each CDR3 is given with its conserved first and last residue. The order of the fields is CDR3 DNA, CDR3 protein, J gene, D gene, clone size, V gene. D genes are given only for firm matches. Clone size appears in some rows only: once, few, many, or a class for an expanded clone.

CDR3nt: TGTGCCAGCAGTTTCCCCTCCGGGACAGGGAACACCTACGAGCAGTACTTC
CDR3aa: CASSFPSGTGNTYEQYF
j_gene: TRBJ2-7
d_gene: TRBD1
abundance: -
v_gene: TRBV27

CDR3nt: TGTGCCAGCAGCTTAGGGCAACTGAACACTGAAGCTTTCTTT
CDR3aa: CASSLGQLNTEAFF
j_gene: TRBJ1-1
d_gene: -
abundance: -
v_gene: TRBV11-2

CDR3nt: TGTGCCAGTAGTTGGGGGACTAGCGGGAGGATGACCCAAGAGACCCAGTACTTC
CDR3aa: CASSWGTSGRMTQETQYF
j_gene: TRBJ2-5
d_gene: TRBD2
abundance: -
v_gene: TRBV19

CDR3nt: TGTGCCACCAACAGTCTTGACAGAATCGTGACCGGGGAGCTGTTTTTT
CDR3aa: CATNSLDRIVTGELFF
j_gene: TRBJ2-2
d_gene: -
abundance: -
v_gene: TRBV2

CDR3nt: TGTGCCAGCACCTTATACAGGGCCACCGGGGAGCTGTTTTTT
CDR3aa: CASTLYRATGELFF
j_gene: TRBJ2-2
d_gene: -
abundance: -
v_gene: TRBV11-2

CDR3nt: TGTGCCAGCAACTTGGATGTAAGCGGGGAGACCCAGTACTTC
CDR3aa: CASNLDVSGETQYF
j_gene: TRBJ2-5
d_gene: -
abundance: -
v_gene: TRBV5-4

CDR3nt: TGTGCCAGTAGCCAATGGACTAGCGGGAGGGACGAGCAGTACTTC
CDR3aa: CASSQWTSGRDEQYF
j_gene: TRBJ2-7
d_gene: TRBD2
abundance: -
v_gene: TRBV19

CDR3nt: TGTGCCAGCACTATGCGATGGGAGGCCGGCTACACCTTC
CDR3aa: CASTMRWEAGYTF
j_gene: TRBJ1-2
d_gene: -
abundance: -
v_gene: TRBV6-5

CDR3nt: TGTGCCAGCAGTTTAGCGGGGCCGTCAAAGACCCAGTACTTC
CDR3aa: CASSLAGPSKTQYF
j_gene: TRBJ2-5
d_gene: TRBD2
abundance: -
v_gene: TRBV6-5

CDR3nt: TGTGCCATCGGTACGGAAGAGACCCAGTACTTC
CDR3aa: CAIGTEETQYF
j_gene: TRBJ2-5
d_gene: -
abundance: -
v_gene: TRBV10-3

CDR3nt: TGTGCCAGCAGCTTAGGTTCCCTAAGCTCTGGAAACACCATATATTTT
CDR3aa: CASSLGSLSSGNTIYF
j_gene: TRBJ1-3
d_gene: -
abundance: -
v_gene: TRBV7-6

CDR3nt: TGTGCCTGGAGTAGGAGACTAGCGGGTCATAGTGATACGCAGTATTTT
CDR3aa: CAWSRRLAGHSDTQYF
j_gene: TRBJ2-3
d_gene: TRBD2
abundance: -
v_gene: TRBV30

CDR3nt: TGCGCCAGCAGCTTGACGTGGGTAGCGGGGGATCCCACCGGGGAGCTGTTTTTT
CDR3aa: CASSLTWVAGDPTGELFF
j_gene: TRBJ2-2
d_gene: TRBD2
abundance: -
v_gene: TRBV5-1

CDR3nt: TGTGCCAGCAGCGCCCCGGGACTTCAAGAGACCCAGTACTTC
CDR3aa: CASSAPGLQETQYF
j_gene: TRBJ2-5
d_gene: -
abundance: -
v_gene: TRBV7-2

CDR3nt: TGCGCCAGCAGCTTTAGTCCGGGACAGGCTTACCGGGTGACCTATAATTCACCCCTCCACTTT
CDR3aa: CASSFSPGQAYRVTYNSPLHF
j_gene: TRBJ1-6
d_gene: TRBD1
abundance: -
v_gene: TRBV5-1

CDR3nt: TGTGCCAGCAGCCAAGATCGAAGCGGGGGGGCGACAGATACGCAGTATTTT
CDR3aa: CASSQDRSGGATDTQYF
j_gene: TRBJ2-3
d_gene: TRBD2
abundance: -
v_gene: TRBV3-1/TRBV3-2

CDR3nt: TGTGCCAGCAGCCCTCTTAGCGGGAACTCCTACGAGCAGTACTTC
CDR3aa: CASSPLSGNSYEQYF
j_gene: TRBJ2-7
d_gene: TRBD2
abundance: -
v_gene: TRBV14

CDR3nt: TGTGCCAGCAGTTTGCGGCCGGAGCAGTTCTTC
CDR3aa: CASSLRPEQFF
j_gene: TRBJ2-1
d_gene: -
abundance: -
v_gene: TRBV12-3/TRBV12-4

CDR3nt: TGTGCCAGCAGTTTACTAGCGGGGGGGTCCTACAATGAGCAGTTCTTC
CDR3aa: CASSLLAGGSYNEQFF
j_gene: TRBJ2-1
d_gene: TRBD2
abundance: -
v_gene: TRBV28

CDR3nt: TGTGCCAGCATGAGGTCGAACTATGGCTACACCTTC
CDR3aa: CASMRSNYGYTF
j_gene: TRBJ1-2
d_gene: -
abundance: -
v_gene: TRBV12-3/TRBV12-4

CDR3nt: TGCGCCAGCAGTGACAGCGGGGGAGAAAATGAGCAGTTCTTC
CDR3aa: CASSDSGGENEQFF
j_gene: TRBJ2-1
d_gene: TRBD2
abundance: -
v_gene: TRBV10-1

CDR3nt: TGTGCCATCCAAGGGACAGGGCCATCTGAAGCTTTCTTT
CDR3aa: CAIQGTGPSEAFF
j_gene: TRBJ1-1
d_gene: TRBD1
abundance: once
v_gene: TRBV10-3

CDR3nt: TGTGCCAGCAGACAGGGACAGGCCAATGAGCAGTTCTTC
CDR3aa: CASRQGQANEQFF
j_gene: TRBJ2-1
d_gene: TRBD1
abundance: -
v_gene: TRBV2

CDR3nt: TGTGCCATCAGTGCCGTCGGGGGGGCAAAGGGGAACAATGAGCAGTTCTTC
CDR3aa: CAISAVGGAKGNNEQFF
j_gene: TRBJ2-1
d_gene: TRBD2
abundance: -
v_gene: TRBV10-3

CDR3nt: TGTGCCAGCAGTACGTGGGGACATGCCCAAGAGACCCAGTACTTC
CDR3aa: CASSTWGHAQETQYF
j_gene: TRBJ2-5
d_gene: -
abundance: -
v_gene: TRBV6-5